The T cell receptor beta chain described here comes from a study of OX40 agonist ivuxolimab in advanced cancers. The sampling schedule covered blood at baseline, cycle 4 day 1, and cycle 7 day 1. Sequencing used immunoSEQ multiplex PCR; TCRdb keeps in-frame clones, though not all of them. The sample shows under 150,000 clones, 80% to 90% of them seen only once. Looked up from germline, CDR1 is SGHTA and CDR2 is FQGNSA. Trimming removed 6 bases at V and 7 bases at J, with 16 bases between. The CDR3 is 15 residues long. The rearrangement joins TRBV7-2 to TRBJ1-6; tentatively, D is TRBD1 (6 bases). The receptor was isolated from an adult with an advanced solid tumor such as melanoma, head and neck, liver or kidney cancer. Sequenced here: CD4+ or CD8+ T cells sorted from blood, sampled in a trial of the OX40 agonist ivuxolimab. The CDR3 nucleotides are TGTGCCAGCAGTTTCGTAGGGGGGGCGAATTCACCCCTCCACTTT. This codes for CASSFVGGANSPLHF.